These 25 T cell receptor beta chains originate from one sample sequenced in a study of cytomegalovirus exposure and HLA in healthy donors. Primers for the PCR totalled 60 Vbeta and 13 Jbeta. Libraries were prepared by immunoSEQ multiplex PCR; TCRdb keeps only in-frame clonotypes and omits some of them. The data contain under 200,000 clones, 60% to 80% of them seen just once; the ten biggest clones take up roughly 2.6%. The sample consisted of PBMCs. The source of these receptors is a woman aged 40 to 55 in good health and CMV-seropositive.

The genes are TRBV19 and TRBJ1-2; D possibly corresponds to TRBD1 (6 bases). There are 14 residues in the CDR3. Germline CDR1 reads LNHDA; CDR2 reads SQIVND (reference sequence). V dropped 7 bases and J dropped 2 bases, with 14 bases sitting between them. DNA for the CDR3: TGTGCCAGTAACAGGGACCGCTCCAACTATGGCTACACCTTC. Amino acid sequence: CASNRDRSNYGYTF.

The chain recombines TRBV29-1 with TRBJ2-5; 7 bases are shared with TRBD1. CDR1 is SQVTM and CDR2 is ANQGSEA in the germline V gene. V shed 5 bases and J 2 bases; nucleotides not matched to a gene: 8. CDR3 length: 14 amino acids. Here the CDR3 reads CSVTPGQPQETQYF. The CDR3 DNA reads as TGCAGCGTTACCCCGGGACAGCCGCAAGAGACCCAGTACTTC.

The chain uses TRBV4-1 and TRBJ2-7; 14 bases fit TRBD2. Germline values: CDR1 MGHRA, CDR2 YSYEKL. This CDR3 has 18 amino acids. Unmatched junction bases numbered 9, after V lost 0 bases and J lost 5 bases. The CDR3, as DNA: TGCGCCAGCAGCCAAGACCCGACGGGGACTAGCGGGAGCGACGAGCAGTACTTC. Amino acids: CASSQDPTGTSGSDEQYF.

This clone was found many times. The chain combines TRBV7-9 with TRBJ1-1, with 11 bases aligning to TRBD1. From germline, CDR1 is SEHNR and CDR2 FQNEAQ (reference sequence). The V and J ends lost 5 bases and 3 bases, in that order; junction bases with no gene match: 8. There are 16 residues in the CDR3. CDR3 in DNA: TGTGCCAGCAGCAAGGACAGGGGGCAAGGTGACACTGAAGCTTTCTTT. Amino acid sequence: CASSKDRGQGDTEAFF.

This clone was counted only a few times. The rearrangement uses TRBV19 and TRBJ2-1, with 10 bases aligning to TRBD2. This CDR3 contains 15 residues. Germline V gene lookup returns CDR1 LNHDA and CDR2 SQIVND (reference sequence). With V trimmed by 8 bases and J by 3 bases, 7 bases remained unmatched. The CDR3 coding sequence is TGTGCCAGTGGGCTAGCGGGAGTTAGCTACAATGAGCAGTTCTTC. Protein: CASGLAGVSYNEQFF.

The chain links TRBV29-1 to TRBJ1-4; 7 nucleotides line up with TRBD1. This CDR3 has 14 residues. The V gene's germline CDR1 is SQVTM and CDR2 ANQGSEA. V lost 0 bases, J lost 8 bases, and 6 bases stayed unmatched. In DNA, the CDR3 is TGCAGCGTTGAAGATACAGGGGTGAACGAAAAACTGTTTTTT. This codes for CSVEDTGVNEKLFF.

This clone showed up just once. Here the CDR3 DNA reads TGTGCCAGCAGCAACGGTTCCCCTAGCGGGAGCCCCTACGAGCAGTACTTC. The encoded protein is CASSNGSPSGSPYEQYF. The chain couples TRBV21-1 to TRBJ2-7; TRBD2 was called by the table and not checked on the DNA. TRBV21-1 is shown as a pseudogene. The CDR3 sequence is 17 residues long.

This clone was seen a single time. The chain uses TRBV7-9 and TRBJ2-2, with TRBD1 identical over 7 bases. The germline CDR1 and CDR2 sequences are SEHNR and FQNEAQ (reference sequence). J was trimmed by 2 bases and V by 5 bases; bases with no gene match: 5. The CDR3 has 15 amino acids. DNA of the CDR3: TGTGCCAGCAGCCTGAGGACAGGCAACACCGGGGAGCTGTTTTTT. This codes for CASSLRTGNTGELFF.

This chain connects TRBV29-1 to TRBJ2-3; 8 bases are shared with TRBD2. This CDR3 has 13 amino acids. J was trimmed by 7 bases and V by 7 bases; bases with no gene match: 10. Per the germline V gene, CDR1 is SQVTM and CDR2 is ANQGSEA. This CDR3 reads CSAKTGGRYTQYF. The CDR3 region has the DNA TGCAGCGCCAAAACGGGGGGGAGATATACGCAGTATTTT.

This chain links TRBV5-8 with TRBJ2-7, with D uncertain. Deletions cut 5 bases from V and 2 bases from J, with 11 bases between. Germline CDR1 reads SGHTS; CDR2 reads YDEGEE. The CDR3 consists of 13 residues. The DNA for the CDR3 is TGTGCCAGCAGTACACCACCGACCTACGAGCAGTACTTC. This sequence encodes CASSTPPTYEQYF.

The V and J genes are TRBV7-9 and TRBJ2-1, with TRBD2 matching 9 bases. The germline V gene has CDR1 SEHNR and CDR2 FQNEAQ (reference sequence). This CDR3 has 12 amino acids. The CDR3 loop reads CSGGGAYNEQFF. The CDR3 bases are TGTTCTGGCGGGGGGGCCTACAATGAGCAGTTCTTC.

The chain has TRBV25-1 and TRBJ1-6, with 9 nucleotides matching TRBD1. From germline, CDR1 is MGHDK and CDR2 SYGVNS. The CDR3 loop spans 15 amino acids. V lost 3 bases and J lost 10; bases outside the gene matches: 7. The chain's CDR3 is CASSDPRQGESPLHF. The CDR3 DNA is TGTGCCAGCAGTGATCCTAGACAGGGGGAATCACCCCTCCACTTT. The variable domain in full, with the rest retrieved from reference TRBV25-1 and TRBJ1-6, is EADIYQTPRYLVIGTGKKITLECSQTMGHDKMYWYQQDPGMELHLIHYSYGVNSTEKGDLSSESTVSRIRTEHFPLTLESARPSHTSQYLCASSDPRQGESPLHFGNGTRLTVT.

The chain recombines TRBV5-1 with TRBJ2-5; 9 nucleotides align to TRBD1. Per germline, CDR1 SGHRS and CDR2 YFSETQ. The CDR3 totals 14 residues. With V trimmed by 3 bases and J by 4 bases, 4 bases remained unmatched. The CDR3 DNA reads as TGCGCCAGCAGCTCTGTGGACAGGGGAGAGACCCAGTACTTC. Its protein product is CASSSVDRGETQYF.

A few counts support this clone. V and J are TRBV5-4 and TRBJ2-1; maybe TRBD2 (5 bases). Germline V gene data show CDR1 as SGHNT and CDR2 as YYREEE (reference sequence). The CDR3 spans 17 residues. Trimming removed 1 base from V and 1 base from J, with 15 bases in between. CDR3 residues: CASSLRLAAASYNEQFF. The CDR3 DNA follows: TGTGCCAGCAGCTTGAGGTTGGCAGCGGCTTCCTACAATGAGCAGTTCTTC.

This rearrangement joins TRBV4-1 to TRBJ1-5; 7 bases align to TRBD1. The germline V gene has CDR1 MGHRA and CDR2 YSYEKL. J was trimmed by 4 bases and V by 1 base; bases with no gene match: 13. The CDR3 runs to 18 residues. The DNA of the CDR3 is TGCGCCAGCAGCCAAGGGCTCTTTTTCAGGGGGGCTAATCAGCCCCAGCATTTT. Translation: CASSQGLFFRGANQPQHF.

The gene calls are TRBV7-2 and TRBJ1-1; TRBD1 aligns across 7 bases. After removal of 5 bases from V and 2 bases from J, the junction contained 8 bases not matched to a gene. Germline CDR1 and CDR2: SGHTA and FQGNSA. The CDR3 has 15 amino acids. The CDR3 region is CASSPKTGTNTEAFF. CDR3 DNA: TGTGCCAGCAGCCCAAAGACAGGGACCAACACTGAAGCTTTCTTT.

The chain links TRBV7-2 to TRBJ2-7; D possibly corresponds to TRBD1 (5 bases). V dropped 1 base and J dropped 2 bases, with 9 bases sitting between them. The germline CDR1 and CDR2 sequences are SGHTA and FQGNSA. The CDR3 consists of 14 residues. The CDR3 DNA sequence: TGTGCCAGCAGCTTAGGACAGATTGCCTACGAGCAGTACTTC. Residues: CASSLGQIAYEQYF.

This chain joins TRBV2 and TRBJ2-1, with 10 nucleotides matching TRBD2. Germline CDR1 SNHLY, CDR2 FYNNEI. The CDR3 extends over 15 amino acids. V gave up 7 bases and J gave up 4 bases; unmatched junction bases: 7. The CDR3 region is CASTPSGGQYNEQFF. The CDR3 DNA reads TGTGCCAGCACTCCTAGCGGGGGCCAATACAATGAGCAGTTCTTC.

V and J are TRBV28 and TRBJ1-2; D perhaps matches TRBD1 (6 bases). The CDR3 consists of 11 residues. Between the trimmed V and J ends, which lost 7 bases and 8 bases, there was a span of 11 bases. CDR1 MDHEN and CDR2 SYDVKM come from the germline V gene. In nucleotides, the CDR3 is TGTGCCAGCACACAGGGTTTAGGCTACACCTTC. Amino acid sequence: CASTQGLGYTF.

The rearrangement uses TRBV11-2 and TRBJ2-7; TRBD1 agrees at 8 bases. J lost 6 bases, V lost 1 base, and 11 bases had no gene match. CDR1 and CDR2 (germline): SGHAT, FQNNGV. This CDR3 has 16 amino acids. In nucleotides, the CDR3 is TGTGCCAGCAGCTTAGCTCTTTCGACAGGGGAGCGCGAGCAGTACTTC. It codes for CASSLALSTGEREQYF.

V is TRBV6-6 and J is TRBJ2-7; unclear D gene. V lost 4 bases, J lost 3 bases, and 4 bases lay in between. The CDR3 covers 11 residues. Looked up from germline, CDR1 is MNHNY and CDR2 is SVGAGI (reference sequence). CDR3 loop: CASSFYYEQYF. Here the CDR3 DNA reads TGTGCCAGCAGTTTTTACTACGAGCAGTACTTC.

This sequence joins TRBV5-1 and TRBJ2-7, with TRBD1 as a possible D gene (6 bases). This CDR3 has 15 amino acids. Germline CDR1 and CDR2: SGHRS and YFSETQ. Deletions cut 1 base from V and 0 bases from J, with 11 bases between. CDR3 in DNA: TGCGCCAGCAGCTTGTCAGGGGCGACCTCCTACGAGCAGTACTTC. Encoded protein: CASSLSGATSYEQYF.

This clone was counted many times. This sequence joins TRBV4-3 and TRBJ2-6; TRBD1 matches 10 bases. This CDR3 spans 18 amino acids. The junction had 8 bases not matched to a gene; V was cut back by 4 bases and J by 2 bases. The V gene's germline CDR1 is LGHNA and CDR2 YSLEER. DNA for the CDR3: TGCGCCAGCAGCCCAAGGACAGGGGGTGAGGCTGGGGCCAACGTCCTGACTTTC. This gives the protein CASSPRTGGEAGANVLTF.

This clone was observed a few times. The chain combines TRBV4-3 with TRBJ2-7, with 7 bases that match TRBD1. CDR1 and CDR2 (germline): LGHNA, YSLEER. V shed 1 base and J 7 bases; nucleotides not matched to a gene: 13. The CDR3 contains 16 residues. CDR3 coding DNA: TGCGCCAGCAGCCAAGGAAGACAGGGACCTCTAGGGGAGCAGTACTTC. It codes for CASSQGRQGPLGEQYF.

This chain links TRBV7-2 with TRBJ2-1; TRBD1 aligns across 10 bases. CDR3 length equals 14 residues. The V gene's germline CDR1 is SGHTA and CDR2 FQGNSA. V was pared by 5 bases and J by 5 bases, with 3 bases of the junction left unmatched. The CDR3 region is CASSGTGANNEQFF. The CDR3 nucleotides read TGTGCCAGCAGCGGGACAGGGGCCAACAATGAGCAGTTCTTC.